Listed here are 21 T cell receptor beta chains from one sample, sequenced in a study of spatial heterogeneity in lung cancer. TCRdb re-derived calls from the 5' RACE reads in MiXCR, one entry per CDR3 protein. The sample has some 120,000 distinct CDR3 sequences, 10% to 15% seen once; the top ten hold 16%. Time point denoted: blood at routine non-recurrence follow-up after resection. Whole RNA came from tumor, nontumor lung or frozen PBMC and was sequenced without being sorted. The sample in question was PBMCs, obtained at follow-up. Receptors were obtained from a male donor with early-stage non-small cell lung cancer.

This clonotype was detected a few times. The chain employs TRBV7-2 and TRBJ1-2; D remains unclear. The CDR3 loop spans 14 amino acids. Germline V gives CDR1 SGHTA, CDR2 FQGNSA. V was cut by 5 bases and J by 2 bases, with 12 bases left in between. This CDR3 reads CASSPDGNNYGYTF. Written as DNA, the CDR3 is TGTGCCAGCAGCCCAGACGGGAACAACTATGGCTACACCTTC. Together with reference TRBV7-2 and TRBJ1-2, the CDR3 gives the full variable domain: GAGVSQSPSNKVTEKGKDVELRCDPISGHTALYWYRQSLGQGLEFLIYFQGNSAPDKSGLPSDRFSAERTGGSVSTLTIQRTQQEDSAVYLCASSPDGNNYGYTFGSGTRLTVV.

The chain carries TRBV11-2 and TRBJ2-3; tentatively, D is TRBD1 (6 bases). The V and J ends lost 8 bases and 2 bases respectively, with 17 bases between them. This CDR3 region has 15 residues. Germline loops: CDR1 SGHAT, CDR2 FQNNGV. This CDR3 reads CASPGRGGITDTQYF. The DNA for the CDR3 is TGTGCCAGCCCCGGCAGGGGTGGGATCACAGATACGCAGTATTTT.

The chain uses TRBV3-1 and TRBJ1-1; a possible D gene is TRBD1 (6 bases). The germline V gene encodes CDR1 LGHDT and CDR2 YNNKEL (reference sequence). Trimming removed 3 bases at V and 4 bases at J, with 9 bases between. The CDR3 extends over 13 amino acids. CDR3 amino acids: CASSHEQGTEAFF. The DNA of the CDR3 is TGTGCCAGCAGCCATGAACAGGGCACTGAAGCTTTCTTT.

This clonotype was picked up a small number of times. The chain employs TRBV11-1 and TRBJ1-4; possibly TRBD1 for D (6 bases). V lost 5 bases to trimming and J lost 0 bases, with 19 bases between them. The CDR3 extends over 18 amino acids. Germline V gives CDR1 SGHAT, CDR2 FQDESV (reference sequence). The CDR3 DNA reads TGTGCCAGCAGCACCCACTCCGGGACACCGACAACTAATGAAAAACTGTTTTTT. It codes for CASSTHSGTPTTNEKLFF.

This clonotype appeared many times. The rearrangement uses TRBV10-3 and TRBJ1-2; D gene unclear. The CDR3 length is 13 residues. Trimming pared 6 bases from V and 4 bases from J, leaving 12 bases between. Germline V gene sequence: CDR1 ENHRY, CDR2 SYGVKD. The CDR3 DNA reads as TGTGCCATCAGCGTTGACGGGGTCTATGGCTACACCTTC. Amino acids: CAISVDGVYGYTF.

This clonotype was seen many times. The rearrangement joins TRBV7-2 to TRBJ1-3; D is undetermined. Germline V gives CDR1 SGHTA, CDR2 FQGNSA. The CDR3 has 16 residues. Deletions cut 5 bases from V and 2 bases from J, with 16 bases between. CDR3 protein: CASSPGTGRTGNTIYF. CDR3 coding DNA: TGTGCCAGCAGCCCCGGCACCGGACGAACTGGAAACACCATATATTTT. Combining the CDR3 with reference TRBV7-2 and TRBJ1-3 gives the whole variable domain GAGVSQSPSNKVTEKGKDVELRCDPISGHTALYWYRQSLGQGLEFLIYFQGNSAPDKSGLPSDRFSAERTGGSVSTLTIQRTQQEDSAVYLCASSPGTGRTGNTIYFGEGSWLTVV.

CDR3 nucleotide sequence: TGTGCCACCAGTAGGGAACCGAACACTGAAGCTTTCTTT. Amino acid sequence: CATSREPNTEAFF. V gene TRBV24-1 combines with J gene TRBJ1-1; unclear D gene. V dropped 6 bases and J dropped 1 base, with 8 bases sitting between them. Per germline, CDR1 KGHDR and CDR2 SFDVKD. The CDR3 runs to 13 residues.

There are many counts of this clonotype. The gene calls are TRBV12-3 or TRBV12-4 and TRBJ1-6; tentative D call: TRBD1 (6 bases). The CDR3 has 14 amino acids. With 5 bases removed from V and 10 bases from J, the gap between germline ends came to 15 bases. This CDR3 is CASSPLQGGSPLHF. The CDR3 region has the DNA TGTGCCAGCAGTCCCCTACAGGGCGGGTCACCCCTCCACTTT.

This clonotype has ten or more counts. The chain recombines TRBV10-3 with TRBJ1-6; D is perhaps TRBD1 (6 bases). V was pared by 3 bases and J by 9 bases, with 18 bases between. There are 16 residues in the CDR3. In germline, CDR1 is ENHRY, CDR2 SYGVKD. The CDR3 DNA follows: TGTGCCATCAGTGACGTGGGGGGACACGGGCTTTCACCCCTCCACTTT. It codes for CAISDVGGHGLSPLHF.

The V gene is TRBV6-5, the J gene TRBJ2-5, with TRBD2 as a possible D gene (6 bases). The CDR3 is 14 residues long. CDR1 and CDR2 (germline): MNHEY, SVGAGI. V was shortened by 5 bases and J by 2 bases, with 12 bases between the two germline ends. The DNA of the CDR3 is TGTGCCAGCAGTAGACGCAGCGGGCAAGAGACCCAGTACTTC. Residues: CASSRRSGQETQYF.

V and J are TRBV19 and TRBJ2-1; TRBD1 might be the D (5 bases). This CDR3 comprises 15 residues. In germline, CDR1 is LNHDA, CDR2 SQIVND (reference sequence). The V and J ends lost 5 bases and 0 bases respectively, with 11 bases between them. The CDR3: CASSPDRRSYNEQFF. The CDR3 DNA is TGTGCCAGTAGTCCTGACAGACGCTCCTACAATGAGCAGTTCTTC.

Ten or more counts support this clonotype. The chain employs TRBV24-1 and TRBJ2-2, with TRBD1 matching 7 bases. Trimming removed 9 bases from V and 0 bases from J; junction bases left unmatched: 3. The V gene's germline CDR1 is KGHDR and CDR2 SFDVKD. CDR3 size: 14 residues. Here the CDR3 DNA reads TGTGCCACCCGGGACAGCGCGAACACCGGGGAGCTGTTTTTT. Residues: CATRDSANTGELFF.

This chain links TRBV5-1 with TRBJ2-6; possibly TRBD1 or TRBD2 for D (5 bases each). This CDR3 is 16 amino acids long. V was shortened by 4 bases and J by 0 bases, with 11 bases between the two germline ends. The germline V gene encodes CDR1 SGHRS and CDR2 YFSETQ. In nucleotides, the CDR3 is TGCGCCAGCAGCGGGGGACGGTCCTCTGGGGCCAACGTCCTGACTTTC. It encodes CASSGGRSSGANVLTF. Full variable domain (outside the CDR3, taken from reference TRBV5-1 and TRBJ2-6): KAGVTQTPRYLIKTRGQQVTLSCSPISGHRSVSWYQQTPGQGLQFLFEYFSETQRNKGNFPGRFSGRQFSNSRSEMNVSTLELGDSALYLCASSGGRSSGANVLTFGAGSRLTVL.

The chain employs TRBV3-1 and TRBJ1-1, with D unclear. V was clipped by 8 bases and J by 0 bases, with 7 bases between them. Per the germline V gene, CDR1 is LGHDT and CDR2 is YNNKEL (reference sequence). The CDR3 runs 12 residues. The CDR3 bases are TGTGCCAGCCGCGCGGTGAACACTGAAGCTTTCTTT. Translating gives CASRAVNTEAFF.

The chain combines TRBV9 with TRBJ1-2; D is ambiguous. The V end lost 0 bases, the J end lost 4 bases, and 10 bases lay between the germline ends. The length of the CDR3 is 14 residues. Germline CDR1 and CDR2: SGDLS and YYNGEE. CDR3 region: CASSVDADPYGYTF. The CDR3 bases are TGTGCCAGCAGCGTAGACGCCGACCCCTATGGCTACACCTTC.

The chain joins TRBV6-2 or TRBV6-3 to TRBJ2-7, with a tentative D call TRBD1 (5 bases). CDR1 is MNHEY and CDR2 is SVGEGT in the germline V gene. The V end was cut by 6 bases, the J end by 2 bases, with 11 bases between. The CDR3 covers 13 residues. CDR3 in DNA: TGTGCCAGCAGGTCTCCAGGGACCTACGAGCAGTACTTC. Translation: CASRSPGTYEQYF.

The gene calls are TRBV6-5 and TRBJ1-5; D gene ambiguous. V lost 2 bases, J lost 4 bases, and 6 bases lay in between. CDR3 size: 13 residues. Germline CDR1 reads MNHEY; CDR2 reads SVGAGI. CDR3 in amino acids: CASSYDGNQPQHF. Written as DNA, the CDR3 is TGTGCCAGCAGTTACGATGGGAATCAGCCCCAGCATTTT.

J is TRBJ2-1 and V is TRBV24-1, with TRBD1 matching 9 bases. Germline V gene sequence: CDR1 KGHDR, CDR2 SFDVKD. The CDR3 consists of 22 residues. The V segment lost 0 bases and the J segment 0 bases; nucleotides outside the gene matches: 17. The CDR3 loop reads CATSDLQAGDRADKSSYNEQFF. In DNA form, the CDR3 reads TGTGCCACCAGTGATTTGCAGGCCGGGGACAGGGCTGATAAGAGCTCCTACAATGAGCAGTTCTTC.

This clonotype occurred a few times. This chain connects TRBV20-1 to TRBJ2-1; TRBD1 agrees at 8 bases. V shed 3 bases, J shed 0 bases, and the junction held 7 bases outside the gene matches. Germline CDR1 and CDR2: DFQATT and SNEGSKA (reference sequence). The CDR3 spans 16 residues. The CDR3 nucleotides read TGCAGTGCTAGCCGGACAGGGTTCAGCTCCTACAATGAGCAGTTCTTC. It yields the protein CSASRTGFSSYNEQFF.

This clonotype has ten or more counts. Here the CDR3 reads CSARGALWNTEAFF. The CDR3 DNA reads TGCAGTGCTAGAGGGGCCTTATGGAACACTGAAGCTTTCTTT. This chain links TRBV20-1 with TRBJ1-1; the D is unclear. This CDR3 comprises 14 residues. Germline CDR1 DFQATT, CDR2 SNEGSKA (reference sequence). The ends were cut back, 1 base at V and 1 base at J, with 10 bases in the middle.

This clonotype showed up many times. The CDR3 spells CSVTVSSYNEQFF. In DNA, the CDR3 is TGCAGCGTGACAGTGAGCTCCTACAATGAGCAGTTCTTC. The J gene is TRBJ2-1, the V gene TRBV29-1, with D perhaps TRBD1 (5 bases). The V gene's germline CDR1 is SQVTM and CDR2 ANQGSEA. This CDR3 region has 13 residues. The germline V and J ends were trimmed by 6 bases and 0 bases, with 9 bases remaining between them.